This is a list of T cell receptor beta chains from one sample in a study of CD8+CD57+ T cells in acquired aplastic anemia. TCRdb fed the reads into MiXCR, producing one record per CDR3 protein. The sample carries roughly 200,000 distinct CDR3 sequences, over 60% recorded once. Specimen: sorted CD4+, CD8+, or CD8+CD57+ T cells (not recorded which) from PBMCs. The receptors come from a human donor in good health. CDR3s include the opening cysteine and the closing phenylalanine or tryptophan. The D gene is left open where the match is weak. Clone size is not always given. Where it is, it says once, few, many or a class for expanded clones.

NA | TRBJ1-1 | 12 | many | TRBV7-9 | CASLRGVSEAFF | TGTGCCAGCTTACGAGGGGTATCTGAAGCTTTCTTT
NA | TRBJ1-6 | 17 | NA | TRBV19 | CASSQRTASSYNSPLHF | TGTGCCAGTAGCCAACGGACGGCGAGCTCCTATAATTCACCCCTCCACTTT
TRBD2 | TRBJ2-7 | 16 | many | TRBV6-1 | CASSEPSGTYSYEQYF | TGTGCCAGCAGTGAACCTAGCGGGACTTATTCCTACGAGCAGTACTTC
NA | TRBJ2-3 | 15 | NA | TRBV9 | CASSVRSGQSDTQYF | TGTGCCAGCAGCGTACGTTCGGGGCAGTCAGATACGCAGTATTTT
NA | TRBJ2-2 | 12 | many | TRBV13 | CASSLGIGELFF | TGTGCCAGCAGCTTAGGGATCGGGGAGCTGTTTTTT
TRBD2 | TRBJ2-3 | 15 | many | TRBV7-3 | CASSFLAGGTDTQYF | TGTGCCAGCAGCTTCTTAGCGGGAGGAACAGATACGCAGTATTTT
TRBD1 | TRBJ2-1 | 13 | once | TRBV7-2 | CASSRYRGDEQFF | TGTGCCAGCAGCAGATACAGGGGCGACGAGCAGTTCTTC
NA | TRBJ1-5 | 13 | NA | TRBV20-1 | CSARDEAGRLQHF | TGCAGTGCTAGAGATGAGGCGGGACGTCTCCAGCATTTT
NA | TRBJ2-2 | 14 | once | TRBV7-3 | CASSLKSPFAELFF | TGTGCCAGCAGCTTAAAATCCCCCTTCGCGGAGCTGTTTTTT
TRBD2 | TRBJ2-5 | 17 | NA | TRBV20-1 | CSARPAVASGAWETQYF | TGCAGTGCTCGTCCGGCCGTTGCTAGCGGGGCTTGGGAGACCCAGTACTTC
TRBD1 | TRBJ2-7 | 16 | few | TRBV5-1 | CASSPGQGAGSYEQYF | TGCGCCAGCAGCCCCGGACAGGGGGCGGGTTCCTACGAGCAGTACTTC
NA | TRBJ1-1 | 13 | NA | TRBV7-2 | CASSDDLNTEAFF | TGTGCCAGCAGCGATGACCTGAACACTGAAGCTTTCTTT
NA | TRBJ1-6 | 11 | NA | TRBV24-1 | CATVKNSPLHF | TGTGCCACCGTTAAAAATTCACCCCTCCACTTT
TRBD1 | TRBJ1-2 | 17 | many | TRBV12-3/TRBV12-4 | CASRGTGGESPSYGYTF | TGTGCCAGCAGAGGGACAGGGGGCGAGAGTCCTTCCTATGGCTACACCTTC
NA | TRBJ1-5 | 14 | NA | TRBV7-6 | CASSTGGVNQPQHF | TGTGCCAGCAGCACGGGAGGGGTTAATCAGCCCCAGCATTTT
TRBD1 | TRBJ1-1 | 14 | NA | TRBV5-1 | CASSSTGMNTEAFF | TGCGCCAGCAGCTCGACAGGGATGAACACTGAAGCTTTCTTT
NA | TRBJ2-7 | 15 | NA | TRBV5-1 | CASSRTGRGGYEQYF | TGCGCCAGCAGTCGTACAGGGCGCGGGGGCTACGAGCAGTACTTC
TRBD1 | TRBJ1-4 | 18 | NA | TRBV11-2 | CASSLLWTGDRANEKLFF | TGTGCCAGCAGTTTATTGTGGACAGGGGATCGCGCTAATGAAAAACTGTTTTTT
NA | TRBJ1-1 | 13 | NA | TRBV9 | CASSVNVRTEAFF | TGTGCCAGCAGCGTTAATGTGAGGACTGAAGCTTTCTTT
TRBD2 | TRBJ2-3 | 16 | NA | TRBV11-2 | CASSLSASGGEDTQYF | TGTGCCAGCAGCTTATCGGCTAGCGGGGGGGAGGATACGCAGTATTTT
NA | TRBJ2-7 | 13 | many | TRBV4-2 | CASRGRLDYEQYF | TGTGCCAGCAGGGGCCGGTTAGACTACGAGCAGTACTTC
TRBD1 | TRBJ1-2 | 16 | NA | TRBV5-1 | CASSTGRDRGAYGYTF | TGCGCCAGCAGCACCGGCCGGGACAGGGGAGCCTATGGCTACACCTTC
NA | TRBJ2-5 | 14 | NA | TRBV5-1 | CASSLDARQETPYF | TGTGCCAGCAGCTTGGATGCAAGGCAAGAGACCCCGTACTTC
NA | TRBJ2-1 | 12 | NA | TRBV25-1 | CASRRVDGEQFF | TGTGCCAGCCGTCGCGTCGACGGTGAGCAGTTCTTC
NA | TRBJ2-5 | 13 | NA | TRBV9 | CASSVERGETQYF | TGTGCCAGCAGTGTCGAGAGGGGAGAGACCCAGTACTTC
NA | TRBJ2-2 | 16 | once | TRBV20-1 | CSARATPSSDTGELFF | TGCAGTGCTAGAGCCACGCCCAGCAGCGACACCGGGGAGCTGTTTTTT
NA | TRBJ1-1 | 15 | few | TRBV19 | CASSINQVLGTEAFF | TGTGCCAGTAGTATCAATCAGGTCTTAGGGACTGAAGCTTTCTTT
TRBD2 | TRBJ2-3 | 15 | many | TRBV7-3 | CASSFAGGRADTQYF | TGTGCCAGCAGCTTCGCGGGGGGGAGGGCAGATACGCAGTATTTT
TRBD2 | TRBJ2-2 | 16 | NA | TRBV15 | CATRKSGRANTGELFF | TGTGCCACCAGGAAAAGCGGGAGGGCCAACACCGGGGAGCTGTTTTTT
TRBD2 | TRBJ2-3 | 16 | NA | TRBV4-1 | CASSQEGTGGTDTQYF | TGTGCCAGCAGCCAAGAAGGTACGGGGGGTACAGATACGCAGTATTTT
NA | TRBJ2-3 | 16 | once | TRBV9 | CASSVAEGGSTDTQYF | TGTGCCAGCAGCGTAGCTGAGGGCGGGAGCACAGATACGCAGTATTTT
NA | TRBJ1-5 | 15 | NA | TRBV2 | CASSEDIGAAQPQHF | TGTGCCAGCAGTGAAGACATTGGTGCGGCCCAGCCCCAGCATTTT
TRBD1 | TRBJ1-2 | 15 | NA | TRBV10-3 | CAISGNRGSNYGYTF | TGTGCCATCAGTGGAAACAGGGGATCTAACTATGGCTACACCTTC
NA | TRBJ1-5 | 16 | NA | TRBV7-8 | CASSFEGYNSNQPQHF | TGTGCCAGCAGCTTTGAAGGGTACAATAGCAATCAGCCCCAGCATTTT
TRBD1 | TRBJ2-2 | 16 | many | TRBV7-3 | CASREGQVTNTGELFF | TGTGCCAGCAGGGAAGGACAGGTGACGAACACCGGGGAGCTGTTTTTT
NA | TRBJ1-2 | 13 | NA | TRBV6-5 | CASSKQGAYGYTF | TGTGCCAGCAGTAAACAGGGTGCCTATGGCTACACCTTC
NA | TRBJ2-7 | 15 | NA | TRBV10-3 | CASSTISLDSYEQYF | TGTGCCAGCAGCACCATCAGCTTAGACAGCTACGAGCAGTACTTC
NA | TRBJ2-1 | 15 | few | TRBV12-5 | CASGLVRRDHNEQFF | TGTGCTAGTGGTTTGGTACGGCGGGATCACAATGAGCAGTTCTTC
NA | TRBJ2-2 | 15 | NA | TRBV7-2 | CASSPEGFGTGELFF | TGTGCCAGCAGCCCAGAAGGGTTCGGGACCGGGGAGCTGTTTTTT
NA | TRBJ2-3 | 16 | many | TRBV7-9 | CASSSQGSPWVDTQYF | TGTGCCAGCAGCTCACAGGGTTCCCCTTGGGTGGATACGCAGTATTTT
TRBD2 | TRBJ2-7 | 19 | NA | TRBV15 | CATSRDGGQLAGGRDEQYF | TGTGCCACCAGCAGAGATGGCGGCCAACTAGCGGGTGGTCGGGACGAGCAGTACTTC
TRBD2 | TRBJ2-1 | 17 | NA | TRBV7-3 | CASSLESRLAGVNEQFF | TGTGCCAGCAGCTTAGAATCGCGACTAGCGGGGGTAAATGAGCAGTTCTTC
TRBD2 | TRBJ2-1 | 15 | NA | TRBV5-1 | CASSLQRGGLSEQFF | TGCGCCAGCAGCTTGCAGCGGGGGGGCTTAAGTGAGCAGTTCTTC
NA | TRBJ1-5 | 12 | few | TRBV20-1 | CSANRADQPQHF | TGCAGTGCTAACAGGGCCGATCAGCCCCAGCATTTT
TRBD2 | TRBJ2-5 | 16 | few | TRBV9 | CASSVGLTAGGETQYF | TGTGCCAGCAGCGTAGGCTTAACGGCGGGAGGAGAGACCCAGTACTTC
NA | TRBJ1-4 | 13 | NA | TRBV5-1 | CASSRGVDEKLFF | TGCGCCAGCAGTAGAGGCGTGGATGAAAAGCTGTTTTTT
TRBD1 | TRBJ1-2 | 14 | many | TRBV6-5 | CASRPHQGGDGYTF | TGTGCCAGCAGGCCACACCAGGGGGGGGATGGCTACACCTTC
NA | TRBJ2-2 | 15 | NA | TRBV11-2 | CTSSRYDRDTGELFF | TGTACCAGCAGCCGCTACGACCGAGACACCGGGGAGCTGTTTTTT
NA | TRBJ2-5 | 16 | many | TRBV6-5 | CASSQPRDSGGETQYF | TGTGCCAGCAGTCAACCACGGGACTCTGGGGGAGAGACCCAGTACTTC
NA | TRBJ1-5 | 16 | NA | TRBV24-1 | CATSSNREGSVQPQHF | TGTGCCACCAGCAGCAACAGGGAGGGGTCCGTACAGCCCCAGCATTTT
TRBD1 | TRBJ1-1 | 18 | NA | TRBV7-2 | CASSSSGQGSLAETEAFF | TGTGCCAGCAGCTCCTCAGGACAGGGTAGCCTAGCGGAGACTGAAGCTTTCTTT
NA | TRBJ1-4 | 11 | NA | TRBV6-5 | CASRAKRKLFF | TGTGCCAGCAGAGCGAAGAGGAAACTGTTTTTT
NA | TRBJ2-1 | 15 | NA | TRBV20-1 | CSARVATSSYNEQFF | TGCAGTGCTAGAGTAGCGACCAGCTCCTACAATGAGCAGTTCTTC
NA | TRBJ2-3 | 16 | NA | TRBV7-8 | CASSLAVSRGTDTQYF | TGTGCCAGCAGCTTAGCGGTGTCACGAGGCACGGATACGCAGTATTTT
NA | TRBJ2-5 | 13 | NA | TRBV24-1 | CATSASAQETQYF | TGTGCCACCAGTGCGTCAGCCCAAGAGACCCAGTACTTC
NA | TRBJ1-4 | 16 | NA | TRBV20-1 | CSARPQFGAGGEKLFF | TGCAGTGCTAGGCCACAGTTCGGGGCCGGGGGTGAAAAACTGTTTTTT
NA | TRBJ1-1 | 14 | NA | TRBV7-9 | CASFRDQLNTEAFF | TGTGCCAGCTTCCGGGATCAACTGAACACTGAAGCTTTCTTT
TRBD2 | TRBJ2-3 | 18 | few | TRBV19 | CASKPSDGRGGGTDTQYF | TGTGCCTCAAAACCGTCCGACGGGCGGGGGGGGGGAACAGATACGCAGTATTTT